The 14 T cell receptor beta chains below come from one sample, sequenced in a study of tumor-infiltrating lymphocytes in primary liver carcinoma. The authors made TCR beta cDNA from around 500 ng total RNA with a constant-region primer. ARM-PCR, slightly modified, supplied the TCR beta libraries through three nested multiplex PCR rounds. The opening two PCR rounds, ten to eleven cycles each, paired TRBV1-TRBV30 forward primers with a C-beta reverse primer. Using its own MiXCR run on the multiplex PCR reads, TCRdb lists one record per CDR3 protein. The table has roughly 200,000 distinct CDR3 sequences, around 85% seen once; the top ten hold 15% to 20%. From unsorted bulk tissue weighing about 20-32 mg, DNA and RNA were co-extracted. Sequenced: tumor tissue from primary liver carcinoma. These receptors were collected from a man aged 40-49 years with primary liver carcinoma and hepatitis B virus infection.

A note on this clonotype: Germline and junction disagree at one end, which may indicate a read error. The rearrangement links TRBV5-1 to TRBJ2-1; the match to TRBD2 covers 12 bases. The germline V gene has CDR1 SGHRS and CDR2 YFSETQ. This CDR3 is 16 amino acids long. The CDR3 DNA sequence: TGCGCCAACAGCTTGGCCGCTAGCGGGAGGGCCGCCGAGCAGTTCTTC. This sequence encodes CANSLAASGRAAEQFF.

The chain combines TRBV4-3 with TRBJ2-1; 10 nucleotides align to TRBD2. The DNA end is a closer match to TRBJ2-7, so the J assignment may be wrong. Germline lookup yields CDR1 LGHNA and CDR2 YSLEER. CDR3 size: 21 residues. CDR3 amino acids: CASSQDFRGTGTSGINNEQYF. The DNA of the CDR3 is TGCGCCAGCAGCCAAGATTTTCGCGGGACAGGAACTAGCGGGATCAACAATGAGCAGTACTTC.

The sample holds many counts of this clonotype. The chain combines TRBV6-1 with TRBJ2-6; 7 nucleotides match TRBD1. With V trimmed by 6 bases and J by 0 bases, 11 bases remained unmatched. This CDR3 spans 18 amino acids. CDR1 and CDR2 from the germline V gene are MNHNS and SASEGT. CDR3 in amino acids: CASRPLRGGFSGANVLTF. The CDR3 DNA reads TGTGCCAGCAGACCTCTTAGAGGGGGCTTCTCTGGGGCCAACGTCCTGACTTTC.

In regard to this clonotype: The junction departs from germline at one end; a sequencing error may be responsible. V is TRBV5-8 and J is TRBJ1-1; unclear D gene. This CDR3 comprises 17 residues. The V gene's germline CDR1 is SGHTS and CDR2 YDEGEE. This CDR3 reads CASSSGIKKDLNTEAFF. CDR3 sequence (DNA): TGTGCCAGCAGCTCTGGGATTAAAAAGGATTTGAATACTGAAGCTTTCTTT. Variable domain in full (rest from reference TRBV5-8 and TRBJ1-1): EAGVTQSPTHLIKTRGQQATLRCSPISGHTSVYWYQQALGLGLQFLLWYDEGEERNRGNFPPRFSGRQFPNYSSELNVNALELEDSALYLCASSSGIKKDLNTEAFFGQGTRLTVV.

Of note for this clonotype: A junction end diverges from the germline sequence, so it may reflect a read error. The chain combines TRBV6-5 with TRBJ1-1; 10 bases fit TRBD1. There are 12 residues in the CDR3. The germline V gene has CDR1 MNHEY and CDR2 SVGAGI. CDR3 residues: CANRYGTGEAFF. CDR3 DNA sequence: TGTGCCAACAGGTACGGGACAGGGGAAGCCTTCTTT.

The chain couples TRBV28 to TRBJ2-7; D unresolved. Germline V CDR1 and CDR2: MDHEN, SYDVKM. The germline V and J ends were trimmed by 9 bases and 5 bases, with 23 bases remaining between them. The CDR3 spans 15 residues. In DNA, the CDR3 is TGTGCCAGTCCGCCACCGAACAAGGTCTTCCACGAGCAGTACTTC. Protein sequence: CASPPPNKVFHEQYF.

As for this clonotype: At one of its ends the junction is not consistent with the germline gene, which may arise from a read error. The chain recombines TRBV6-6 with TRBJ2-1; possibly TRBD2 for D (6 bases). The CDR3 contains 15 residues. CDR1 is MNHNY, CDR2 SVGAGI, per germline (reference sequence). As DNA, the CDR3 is TGTGCCATCAGTTACCCGGGAGACGGGTACAATGAGCTGTTCTTC. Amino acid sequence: CAISYPGDGYNELFF.

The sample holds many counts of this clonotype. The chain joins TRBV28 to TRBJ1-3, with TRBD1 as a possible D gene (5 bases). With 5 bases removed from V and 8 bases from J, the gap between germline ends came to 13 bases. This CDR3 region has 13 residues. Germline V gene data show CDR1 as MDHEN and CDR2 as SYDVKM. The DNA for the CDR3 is TGTGCCAGCAGTCTTTCAGGGAAAGACACCATATATTTT. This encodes CASSLSGKDTIYF.

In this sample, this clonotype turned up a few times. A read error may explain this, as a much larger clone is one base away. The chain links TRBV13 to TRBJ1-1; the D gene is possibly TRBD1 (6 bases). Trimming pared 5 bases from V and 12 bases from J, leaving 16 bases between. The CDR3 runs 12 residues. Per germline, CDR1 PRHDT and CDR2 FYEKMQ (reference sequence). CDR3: CASSTRGGGTFF. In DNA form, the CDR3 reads TGTGCCAGCAGCACCAGGGGTGGTGGAACTTTCTTT.

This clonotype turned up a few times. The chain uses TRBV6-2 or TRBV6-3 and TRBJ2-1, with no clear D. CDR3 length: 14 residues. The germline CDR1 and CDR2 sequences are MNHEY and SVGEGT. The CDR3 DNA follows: TGTGTCAGTAGTTACCTGATAGTTGGAAATGAGCAGTTCTTC. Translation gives CVSSYLIVGNEQFF.

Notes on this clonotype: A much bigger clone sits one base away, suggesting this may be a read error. For the CDR3, the DNA is TGTGCCAGCAGTTTAAGACAGGGACGAAACATTGAAGCTTTCTTT. Its translation is CASSLRQGRNIEAFF. The rearrangement joins TRBV28 to TRBJ1-1; 7 positions match TRBD1. Germline CDR1 and CDR2: MDHEN and SYDVKM. The CDR3 loop spans 15 amino acids.

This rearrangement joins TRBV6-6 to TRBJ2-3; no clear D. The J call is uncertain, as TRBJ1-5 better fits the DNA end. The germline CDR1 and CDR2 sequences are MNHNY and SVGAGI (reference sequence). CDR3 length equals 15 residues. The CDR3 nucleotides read TGTGCCAGCAACGCAGGACTAGCAGGAACAGATACGCAGCATTTT. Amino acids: CASNAGLAGTDTQHF.

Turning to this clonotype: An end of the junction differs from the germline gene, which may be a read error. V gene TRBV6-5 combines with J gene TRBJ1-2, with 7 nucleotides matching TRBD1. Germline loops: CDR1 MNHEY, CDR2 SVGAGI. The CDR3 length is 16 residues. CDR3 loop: CASNYSGTESNYGYTF. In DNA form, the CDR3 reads TGTGCCAGCAATTACTCGGGGACAGAGTCCAACTATGGCTACACCTTC.

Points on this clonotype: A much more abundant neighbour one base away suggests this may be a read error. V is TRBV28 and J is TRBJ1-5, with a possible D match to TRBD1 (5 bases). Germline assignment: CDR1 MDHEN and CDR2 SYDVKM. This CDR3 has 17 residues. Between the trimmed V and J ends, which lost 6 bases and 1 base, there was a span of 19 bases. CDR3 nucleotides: TGTGCCAGCAGATCCACTAAGGGGATCGGAAGCAATCAGCCCCAGCATTTT. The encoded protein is CASRSTKGIGSNQPQHF.